This TCR beta chain was recovered during a study of blood T cells in healthy people across ages. V was shortened by 3 bases and J by 5 bases, with 8 bases between the two germline ends. The CDR3 covers 13 residues. From germline, CDR1 is SGHRS and CDR2 YFSETQ. Study-level findings and limits: Investigators viewed diversity estimates from one million T cells as underestimates, the study reported. Unknown donor CMV status possibly confounded expanded clonotype changes.

Sample-barcoded 5' priming and a J-beta primer mix drove a second PCR of roughly 6 to 12 cycles. TCRdb reprocessed the 5' RACE reads via MiXCR and lists one record per CDR3 protein. The repertoire holds about a million distinct CDR3 sequences, with roughly half as singletons. As for this clonotype: Its antigen is still unknown.

The chain uses TRBV5-1 and TRBJ2-2, with D tentatively TRBD1 (5 bases). This sequence originates from a woman aged 55-70 years in good health. The specimen sequenced was blood. This CDR3 reads CASSSRVTGELFF. In DNA, the CDR3 is TGCGCCAGCAGCTCCAGGGTTACCGGGGAGCTGTTTTTT.